The TCR beta chain under discussion was sequenced for a study of cytomegalovirus exposure and HLA in healthy donors. General observations from the study: The classifier reportedly diagnosed cytomegalovirus status with high sensitivity and specificity. The authors listed about 170 TCR beta chains as cytomegalovirus-associated. Subsequent analysis revealed that first-cohort TCR clusters tended to co-occur in the approximately 120 validation repertoires.

Unmatched junction bases numbered 17, after V lost 3 bases and J lost 7 bases. The CDR3 spans 18 residues. The germline CDR1 and CDR2 sequences are SGHNT and YYREEE (reference sequence). The data were produced by immunoSEQ multiplex PCR, yet TCRdb's version contains in-frame clones alone and is incomplete. This sample carries 90,000 or so clones, 85% of them seen once, and the ten largest clones take about 20%. In regard to this clone: Its antigen is not identified.

These donors were members of the roughly 120-subject validation cohort, a group separate from the roughly 670-subject first cohort. The specimen sequenced was PBMCs. The source of this sequence is a man younger than 35 in good health and CMV-seropositive. The V call is TRBV5-4, the J call TRBJ1-1; 11 nucleotides line up with TRBD1. Here the CDR3 reads CASSSIGGTGGMEDEAFF. CDR3 DNA: TGTGCCAGCAGCTCCATTGGGGGGACAGGGGGGATGGAGGATGAAGCTTTCTTT.